This T cell receptor beta chain is from a study of CD8 T cells in Susac syndrome. The germline V gene has CDR1 SEHNR and CDR2 FQNEAQ (reference sequence). There are 14 residues in the CDR3. When the RNA was reverse transcribed, random hexamers were used with an input of about 0.5 to 1 ug. It was immunoSEQ multiplex PCR that amplified TCR beta CDR3 across 54 Vbeta and 13 Jbeta. TCRdb reanalysed the immunoSEQ multiplex PCR reads using MiXCR and keeps one entry per CDR3 protein. Among under 200,000 distinct CDR3 sequences listed, 92% were seen once. This clonotype has only one observation. The antigen is unknown. One junction end disagrees with the germline gene, perhaps due to a read error. Study-wide findings and caveats: TCR sequencing and HLA analysis covered a relatively small number of individuals.

Sequencing targeted TCR beta in T cells from blood (CD8+ and CD4+). Controls matched for sex and age were healthy donors. Sequences were obtained from CD4+ T cells from PBMCs. The V gene is TRBV7-9, the J gene TRBJ2-5, with no clear D. This TCR came from a human donor in good health. The CDR3 nucleotides read TGTGCCACCAGCACCCGGCAGTACCAAGAGACCCAGTACTTC. Protein sequence: CATSTRQYQETQYF.